In this sample, the clone carrying this T cell receptor beta chain turned up once. Its specificity is not known. The entry originates in a study of T cell responses to AZD1222 COVID-19 vaccine. Findings and caveats of the study: The repertoires were collected only after the peak T cell response. Among vaccine-associated CD4 TCRs, coverage spanned spike, with dominance at 160-218 and 743-854. Just five to seven people given AZD1222 tested seropositive at baseline.

Here immunoSEQ multiplex PCR was the method, and the copy in TCRdb shows in-frame clones only, minus some. Of tens of thousands of clones in the sample, nearly 90% were seen once. The TCR was taken from an adult who received the AZD1222 COVID-19 vaccine. Specimen: peripheral blood, collected 28 days after the second AZD1222 dose.

CDR3 bases: TGCGCCAGCAGCTTGCCAGGCGGGGGCTACACCTTC. This encodes CASSLPGGGYTF. The chain combines TRBV5-1 with TRBJ1-2; no clear D. Germline V CDR1 and CDR2: SGHRS, YFSETQ. V was clipped by 1 base and J by 8 bases, with 9 bases between them. The CDR3 runs to 12 residues.